The source of this T cell receptor (beta chain) is a study of PD-1 blockade in classical Hodgkin lymphoma (dated by TCRdb to 2020 to 2021). Notes on the research overall: Nivolumab dosing was 3 mg/kg intravenously every 2 weeks, continuing until either disease progression or unacceptable toxicity. The study used TCR beta sequencing and CyTOF to define a peripheral blood immune signature of response to PD-1 blockade in classical Hodgkin lymphoma.

Genomic DNA was isolated using the Qiagen DNeasy kit from unsorted PBMCs as well as from negatively selected CD4+ and CD8+ fractions. Using primers that anneal to V and J segments, immunoSEQ multiplex PCR amplified the TCR beta CDR3 regions. A synthetic immune receptor repertoire was used to minimize amplification bias, and any remaining bias was removed computationally after sequencing. Regarding the original processing steps: Custom Python scripts were used to quantify repertoire diversity as the Shannon entropy index. The unsorted, CD4+ and CD8+ repertoires were each analyzed separately, with the exception of combined analyses, where CD4+ and CD8+ sequences were merged in silico. Clonal expansion was defined as a frequency increase of at least 2-fold after treatment compared with C1D1, and clones undetected at baseline were assigned a pseudocount of 0.5. Singleton clones were defined as clones with 0 or 1 copy at C1D1, and non-singleton clones were defined as clones with 2 or more copies. Clones expanded in unsorted samples were annotated as CD4+, CD8+ or unknown by matching protein sequences in sorted samples from the same patient. Wilcoxon tests were applied to paired samples to test diversity changes from C1D1 to C4D1. TCRdb re-hosts the immuneACCESS table, in-frame sequences only. Its copies lack some clones; in the studies checked, an unresolved V gene accounts for under half of them, and the cause for the rest is not known. The V and J calls and clone size were taken over from that table, and D and trimming were inferred from the DNA. In this sample the table shows about 33,000 clones, roughly 76% of which occur a single time. 3.5% to 5% of the sample goes to the ten largest clones.

Study-level results and caveats: CD4+ but not CD8+ TCR diversity rose significantly by C4D1 (p=0.0027 vs p=0.16), most apparent in complete responders (p=0.02). Baseline TCR diversity was reported to be lower in newly diagnosed patients than in healthy donors, and even lower in relapsed/refractory patients. Among trial patients, those achieving complete response had baseline diversity similar to that of newly diagnosed patients, while diversity was significantly lower in partial responders and progressors. The study covered only a single clinical trial cohort, and the causes of the repertoire differences, possibly disease activity or prior therapy, were still not defined. Lower diversity was observed in patients in whom nivolumab was started less than 1 year after ASCT, and these patients were excluded from later analyses so that confounding by immune reconstitution would be avoided.

CDR1 and CDR2, per the germline V gene, are LGHNA and YSLEER. The CDR3, cysteine through phenylalanine, is 15 amino acids long. Only the CDR3 portion is preserved as DNA: 45 bases, with reading frame beginning at the first base. V was cut back by 3 bases and J by 2 bases, leaving a gap of 13 bases between them. Note on this clone: The clone's antigen remains unknown. No per-base quality is available; no much larger clone lies one base away.

The time point label of this sample denotes: cycle 4 day 1 (C4D1), after five to seven weeks of nivolumab. Every trial patient had relapsed after autologous stem cell transplantation, and cohorts A, B and C differed in prior brentuximab vedotin exposure. A total of over 55 patients with relapsed/refractory classical Hodgkin lymphoma made up the trial cohort, and each patient's best overall response was complete response, partial response or progressive disease. Trial patients were treated with single-agent nivolumab in the multi-cohort phase II CheckMate 205 trial. An independent review committee assessed best overall response by applying the 2007 International Working Group response criteria. Trial PBMCs were collected just before the start of nivolumab (C1D1) and during therapy at cycle 2 day 1 and cycle 4 day 1. Peripheral blood was collected in 8 mL Vacutainer Cell Preparation Tubes, from which PBMCs were isolated by centrifugation and then cryopreserved.

The sequencing used peripheral blood mononuclear cells (PBMCs), collected before the fourth cycle of nivolumab. Recombination linked TRBV4-3 to TRBJ2-5, with the identity of the D gene unclear. The source is a human donor with classical Hodgkin lymphoma. At the DNA level, the sequence is TGCGCCAGCAGCCATTCCCGGGCCAGTCAAGAGACCCAGTACTTC. Its translation reads: CASSHSRASQETQYF.